The clone carrying this T cell receptor (beta chain) was seen many times. From the RT-PCR reads, TCRdb called clonotypes with MiXCR, one entry per CDR3 protein. The table lists about 700,000 distinct CDR3 sequences, about 14% of them singletons. The CDR3 covers 13 residues. Germline V CDR1 and CDR2: ENHRY, SYGVKD. After removal of 7 bases from V and 3 bases from J, the junction contained 5 bases not matched to a gene. Sequencing was carried out using memory CD4+ T cells from blood. The clonotype originates from a female donor in good health, serving as a healthy control. The chain employs TRBV10-3 and TRBJ1-1; 7 bases match TRBD1. The CDR3 spells CAIMTGYDTEAFF. CDR3 nucleotide sequence: TGTGCCATCATGACAGGGTATGACACTGAAGCTTTCTTT.